What follows are 5 T cell receptor beta chains derived from one specimen sequenced in a study of blood T cells in healthy people across ages. The use of a sample-barcoded 5' primer and a J-beta primer mix characterized a second PCR of about 7 to 12 cycles. TCRdb re-called the 5' RACE reads through MiXCR, storing one row per CDR3 protein. The top ten hold 20% to 25% of the sample, which has about 970,000 distinct CDR3 sequences, roughly 51% seen once. Specimen: blood. Receptors originate from a woman aged 55-70 years in good health.

This chain connects TRBV28 to TRBJ2-7; 7 bases align to TRBD2. The CDR3 has 15 residues. Germline CDR1 MDHEN, CDR2 SYDVKM. The V segment lost 1 base and the J segment 3 bases; nucleotides outside the gene matches: 6. The CDR3 sequence is CASSLLSSGDYEQYF. The CDR3 DNA sequence: TGTGCCAGCAGTTTATTGTCTAGCGGAGACTACGAGCAGTACTTC. The full variable domain, in which reference TRBV28 and TRBJ2-7 provide the parts outside the CDR3, is DVKVTQSSRYLVKRTGEKVFLECVQDMDHENMFWYRQDPGLGLRLIYFSYDVKMKEKGDIPEGYSVSREKKERFSLILESASTNQTSMYLCASSLLSSGDYEQYFGPGTRLTVT.

About this clonotype itself: Sequence at one end of the junction differs from germline and may be a read error. The V call is TRBV4-1, the J call TRBJ2-1; D remains ambiguous. Germline CDR1 reads MGHRA; CDR2 reads YSYEKL. This CDR3 has 18 residues. CDR3 sequence (DNA): TGCGCCAGCAGCCAAGATCGTCCAAGGCGAAGCTCCTACAATGATCAGTTCTTC. Encoded protein: CASSQDRPRRSSYNDQFF.

This clonotype was counted at least ten times. The genes are TRBV5-6 and TRBJ2-7; TRBD1 agrees at 8 bases. The J segment lost 5 bases and the V segment lost 0 bases, leaving 7 bases of the junction unmatched. This CDR3 has 15 residues. Germline loops: CDR1 SGHDT, CDR2 YYEEEE. For the CDR3, the DNA is TGTGCCAGCAGCTTGGCCGGGACAGGCAGCCACGAGCAGTACTTC. Protein: CASSLAGTGSHEQYF. Using reference TRBV5-6 and TRBJ2-7 for the parts outside the CDR3, the full variable domain is DAGVTQSPTHLIKTRGQQVTLRCSPKSGHDTVSWYQQALGQGPQFIFQYYEEEERQRGNFPDRFSGHQFPNYSSELNVNALLLGDSALYLCASSLAGTGSHEQYFGPGTRLTVT.

A word on this clonotype: Its ends do not fully match the called genes, so a read error is possible. The chain joins TRBV6-5 to TRBJ2-7; weak D call: TRBD1 (6 bases). The CDR3 has 16 amino acids. From germline, CDR1 is MNHEY and CDR2 SVGAGI. CDR3 sequence (DNA): TGTGCCGGCAGTTACTTCACGTCAGGGGTCGGCTACGAGCAGTACTTC. Encoded protein: CAGSYFTSGVGYEQYF.

The chain employs TRBV5-1 and TRBJ2-7; D might be TRBD2 (6 bases). The length of the CDR3 is 14 residues. CDR1 SGHRS and CDR2 YFSETQ come from the germline V gene. The ends were cut back, 4 bases at V and 2 bases at J, with 13 bases in the middle. Written as DNA, the CDR3 is TGCGCCAGCAGCATGGGGCTAGCGCCCTACGAGCAGTACTTC. Encoded protein: CASSMGLAPYEQYF.